The 27 T cell receptor beta chains below were found in one sample sequenced in a study of blood T cell repertoires in COVID-19 (dated by TCRdb to the early 2020s). The library was obtained by the immunoSEQ multiplex PCR assay. The table was pulled from immuneACCESS by TCRdb, which kept in-frame rearrangements only. Such tables lose some clones; where checked, under half of the loss comes from unresolved V genes, and the rest has no known cause. The sample yields under 150,000 clones; roughly 80% were counted once. The top ten clones comprise around 1.4% of the sample. Sequencing used peripheral blood. The receptors come from a man aged 55 to 70 with acute or convalescent COVID-19.

The chain is built from TRBV6-1 and TRBJ1-6; D may be TRBD1 (6 bases). Germline V gene sequence: CDR1 MNHNS, CDR2 SASEGT. The CDR3 has 14 residues. V was shortened by 3 bases and J by 10 bases, with 13 bases between the two germline ends. CDR3 bases: TGTGCCAGCAGTGACGGGGGCGGGAGGTCACCCCTCCACTTT. It yields the protein CASSDGGGRSPLHF.

This chain connects TRBV11-2 to TRBJ2-4; tentatively, D is TRBD2 (7 bases). The length of the CDR3 is 14 residues. Trimming took off 1 base at V and 6 bases at J, with 10 bases between the two ends. Germline V lookup: CDR1 SGHAT, CDR2 FQNNGV. The CDR3 region has the DNA TGTGCCAGCAGCTTAGTAGGGGGGGCAAACATTCAGTACTTC. As protein: CASSLVGGANIQYF. The variable domain in full, completed from reference TRBV11-2 and TRBJ2-4, reads EAGVAQSPRYKIIEKRQSVAFWCNPISGHATLYWYQQILGQGPKLLIQFQNNGVVDDSQLPKDRFSAERLKGVDSTLKIQPAKLEDSAVYLCASSLVGGANIQYFGAGTRLSVL.

The chain recombines TRBV6-5 with TRBJ1-6; TRBD1 matches 7 bases. In germline, CDR1 is MNHEY, CDR2 SVGAGI. The CDR3 has 14 amino acids. The trim removed 5 bases at V and 5 bases at J, leaving 3 bases unmatched. This chain's CDR3 is CASSNRGNNSPLHF. Written as DNA, the CDR3 is TGTGCCAGCAGTAACAGGGGAAATAATTCACCCCTCCACTTT.

There are a few counts of this clone. The rearrangement uses TRBV19 and TRBJ1-6; no reliable D call. CDR3 length: 17 amino acids. The germline CDR1 and CDR2 sequences are LNHDA and SQIVND (reference sequence). V was pared by 1 base and J by 8 bases, with 18 bases between. CDR3 sequence (DNA): TGTGCCAGTAGTATAGCCCGGGGTGGGGTTGCGGATTCACCCCTCCACTTT. Translation gives CASSIARGGVADSPLHF.

The rearrangement joins TRBV9 to TRBJ1-1; TRBD1 might be the D (5 bases). CDR1 is SGDLS and CDR2 is YYNGEE in the germline V gene. The CDR3 length is 14 residues. Trimming removed 3 bases at V and 6 bases at J, with 15 bases between. Here the CDR3 DNA reads TGTGCCAGCAGCGCCGTTGGGGGGACCTCTGAAGCTTTCTTT. Translation: CASSAVGGTSEAFF.

This clone was counted only a few times. This chain connects TRBV29-1 to TRBJ2-1; 8 bases agree with TRBD1. Looked up from germline, CDR1 is SQVTM and CDR2 is ANQGSEA. V shed 4 bases, J shed 8 bases, and the junction held 7 bases outside the gene matches. CDR3 size: 13 residues. CDR3 bases: TGCAGCGTTGTTGACAGGGGTCTCTATGAGCAGTTCTTC. Its translation: CSVVDRGLYEQFF.

The chain joins TRBV5-1 to TRBJ1-3; 7 nucleotides line up with TRBD1. The CDR3 is made up of 14 amino acids. V was clipped by 3 bases and J by 2 bases; unmatched bases: 2. CDR1 is SGHRS and CDR2 is YFSETQ in the germline V gene. The CDR3 sequence is CASSSQGAGNTIYF. CDR3 coding DNA: TGCGCCAGCAGCTCCCAGGGGGCTGGAAACACCATATATTTT.

This clone has just one count. The chain carries TRBV12-5 and TRBJ2-5; TRBD1 matches at 8 bases. The V and J ends lost 9 bases and 5 bases, in that order; junction bases with no gene match: 5. The CDR3 runs to 12 residues. CDR1 is LGHNT, CDR2 FRNRAP, per germline. CDR3 bases: TGTGCTAGCCGGACAGGGAACGAGACCCAGTACTTC. Its protein product is CASRTGNETQYF.

This clone appeared a few times. The chain carries TRBV12-5 and TRBJ2-2, with 7 bases lining up with TRBD2. The CDR3 spans 17 residues. After removal of 3 bases from V and 2 bases from J, the junction contained 9 bases not matched to a gene. Germline V gives CDR1 LGHNT, CDR2 FRNRAP. CDR3 protein: CASGFGGLADNTGELFF. In DNA, the CDR3 is TGTGCTAGTGGTTTTGGTGGTCTAGCGGACAACACCGGGGAGCTGTTTTTT.

The rearrangement joins TRBV19 to TRBJ1-5, with a possible D match to TRBD1 (6 bases). This CDR3 region has 15 residues. Germline loops: CDR1 LNHDA, CDR2 SQIVND (reference sequence). Trimming took off 4 bases at V and 1 base at J, with 11 bases between the two ends. In DNA form, the CDR3 reads TGTGCCAGTAGTAGAGTGGACAGAAGCAATCAGCCCCAGCATTTT. This translates into CASSRVDRSNQPQHF.

The genes are TRBV29-1 and TRBJ2-3, with a possible D match to TRBD1 (5 bases). V was cut by 4 bases and J by 0 bases, with 14 bases left in between. This CDR3 contains 15 residues. Looked up from germline, CDR1 is SQVTM and CDR2 is ANQGSEA. This CDR3 reads CSVVGARQSTDTQYF. The DNA for the CDR3 is TGCAGCGTTGTAGGGGCGAGACAGAGCACAGATACGCAGTATTTT.

The gene calls are TRBV27 and TRBJ1-6, with a weak D call TRBD1 (6 bases). Per germline, CDR1 MNHEY and CDR2 SMNVEV (reference sequence). The V gene lost 4 bases and the J gene lost 7 bases, with 14 bases spanning the gap. CDR3 length: 15 residues. CDR3: CASSSFTGNNSPLHF. The CDR3 DNA is TGTGCCAGCAGTTCATTTACAGGGAACAATTCACCCCTCCACTTT.

This chain links TRBV11-2 with TRBJ2-7; TRBD1 matches at 7 bases. With V trimmed by 0 bases and J by 2 bases, 4 bases remained unmatched. The length of the CDR3 is 15 residues. The V gene's germline CDR1 is SGHAT and CDR2 FQNNGV. CDR3 sequence: CASSLDSQGTYEQYF. The CDR3 DNA reads TGTGCCAGCAGCTTAGACTCACAGGGGACCTACGAGCAGTACTTC.

V and J are TRBV6-4 and TRBJ2-2; D possibly corresponds to TRBD2 (5 bases). Trimming pared 10 bases from V and 3 bases from J, leaving 15 bases between. The germline V gene encodes CDR1 MRHNA and CDR2 SNTAGT. There are 14 residues in the CDR3. In DNA, the CDR3 is TGTGCCATCCTCCCCGGACTTTACACCGGGGAGCTGTTTTTT. This sequence encodes CAILPGLYTGELFF.

The chain carries TRBV30 and TRBJ2-7, with a possible D match to TRBD1 (6 bases). Germline CDR1 reads GTSNPN; CDR2 reads SVGIG (reference sequence). CDR3 size: 14 residues. Trimming took off 5 bases at V and 2 bases at J, with 16 bases between the two ends. This chain's CDR3 is CAWVQKTGTYEQYF. The CDR3 DNA is TGTGCCTGGGTACAAAAGACAGGAACCTACGAGCAGTACTTC.

The chain uses TRBV24-1 and TRBJ2-5, with D maybe TRBD1 (5 bases). This CDR3 is 15 amino acids long. Germline CDR1 is KGHDR and CDR2 is SFDVKD. The V end was cut by 4 bases, the J end by 5 bases, with 16 bases between. CDR3 in DNA: TGTGCCACCAGTGACCGCGGCACAGGCCTGGAGACCCAGTACTTC. Translation gives CATSDRGTGLETQYF.

V usage is TRBV6-5 and J usage is TRBJ1-1; perhaps TRBD1 as D (6 bases). Trimming stripped 6 bases from V and 1 base from J, with 12 bases between. The germline V gene encodes CDR1 MNHEY and CDR2 SVGAGI. The CDR3 totals 14 residues. CDR3 coding DNA: TGTGCCAGCAGAGTGGACAGACGGAACACTGAAGCTTTCTTT. This encodes CASRVDRRNTEAFF.

The V and J genes are TRBV6-1 and TRBJ2-2, with D tentatively TRBD2 (6 bases). The CDR3 consists of 17 residues. The germline gives CDR1 MNHNS, CDR2 SASEGT. V dropped 1 base and J dropped 5 bases, with 17 bases sitting between them. CDR3 coding DNA: TGTGCCAGCAGTGAAGGAATAGCGGCCTTGAGGACCGGGGAGCTGTTTTTT. Protein sequence: CASSEGIAALRTGELFF.

The J gene is TRBJ2-2, the V gene TRBV20-1; D might be TRBD1 (6 bases). The CDR3 is made up of 15 amino acids. Germline CDR1 DFQATT, CDR2 SNEGSKA (reference sequence). With 3 bases removed from V and 6 bases from J, the gap between germline ends came to 17 bases. The CDR3 nucleotides are TGCAGTGCTAGTTCCAGTAGGGGGATCCCCGGGGAGCTGTTTTTT. It translates to CSASSSRGIPGELFF.

The chain carries TRBV29-1 and TRBJ2-7; TRBD1 matches at 10 bases. Germline V gene data show CDR1 as SQVTM and CDR2 as ANQGSEA. This CDR3 is 13 amino acids long. The trim removed 4 bases at V and 2 bases at J, leaving 2 bases unmatched. CDR3 in DNA: TGCAGCGTTGGAGGACAGGGGGCCTACGAGCAGTACTTC. Encoded protein: CSVGGQGAYEQYF.

This clone has just one count. The gene calls are TRBV11-2 and TRBJ2-7; 7 positions match TRBD2. V shed 4 bases and J 5 bases; nucleotides not matched to a gene: 8. Per the germline V gene, CDR1 is SGHAT and CDR2 is FQNNGV. The CDR3 contains 14 residues. DNA of the CDR3: TGTGCCAGCAGCTCCGGACTAGTTTCAGACGAGCAGTACTTC. This gives the protein CASSSGLVSDEQYF.

This clone has a handful of counts. This sequence joins TRBV5-6 and TRBJ1-2; 7 bases align to TRBD1. This CDR3 is 15 amino acids long. The ends lost 0 bases at V and 4 bases at J; junction bases unmatched: 6. Per the germline V gene, CDR1 is SGHDT and CDR2 is YYEEEE. CDR3 DNA sequence: TGTGCCAGCAGCTTGGATGATGCAGGGGGCTATGGCTACACCTTC. Translation: CASSLDDAGGYGYTF.

The chain combines TRBV6-5 with TRBJ1-2; a weak D match, TRBD1 (6 bases). This CDR3 spans 15 amino acids. Between the trimmed V and J ends, which lost 0 bases and 5 bases, there was a span of 13 bases. Germline V CDR1 and CDR2: MNHEY, SVGAGI. The chain's CDR3 is CASSYSAGRGYGYTF. The CDR3 DNA sequence: TGTGCCAGCAGTTACTCGGCTGGGAGGGGGTATGGCTACACCTTC.

The chain's CDR3 is CASSEIQGGSGYTF. Written as DNA, the CDR3 is TGTGCCAGCAGTGAAATACAGGGTGGTTCTGGCTACACCTTC. V usage is TRBV2 and J usage is TRBJ1-2; D might be TRBD1 (6 bases). The CDR3 length is 14 residues. The V gene lost 2 bases and the J gene lost 7 bases, with 14 bases spanning the gap. Per the germline V gene, CDR1 is SNHLY and CDR2 is FYNNEI.

This chain connects TRBV6-2 or TRBV6-3 to TRBJ2-5; 15 bases line up with TRBD2. CDR3 length: 18 residues. Germline V lookup: CDR1 MNHEY, CDR2 SVGEGT. The junction had 7 bases not matched to a gene; V was cut back by 0 bases and J by 5 bases. The CDR3 bases are TGTGCCAGCAGTTACTCCCGGACTAGCGGGAGGGCTGCTGAGACCCAGTACTTC. It codes for CASSYSRTSGRAAETQYF.

This clone was counted only a few times. J is TRBJ1-6 and V is TRBV30; unclear D gene. The V end lost 0 bases, the J end lost 5 bases, and 5 bases lay between the germline ends. The CDR3 has 13 amino acids. The germline CDR1 and CDR2 sequences are GTSNPN and SVGIG (reference sequence). The CDR3 region is CAWSVLHNSPLHF. The CDR3 bases are TGTGCCTGGAGTGTACTTCATAATTCACCCCTCCACTTT. Looking up the rest from reference TRBV30 and TRBJ1-6 gives the full variable domain: SQTIHQWPATLVQPVGSPLSLECTVEGTSNPNLYWYRQAAGRGLQLLFYSVGIGQISSEVPQNLSASRPQDRQFILSSKKLLLSDSGFYLCAWSVLHNSPLHFGNGTRLTVT.

This clone has a handful of counts. CDR3 sequence (DNA): TGTGCCAGCAGTTCAGGGGGCCGTCACGAGCAGTACTTC. Its translation is CASSSGGRHEQYF. The chain is built from TRBV6-5 and TRBJ2-7; 8 bases align to TRBD1. Germline V CDR1 and CDR2: MNHEY, SVGAGI. J gave up 5 bases and V 4 bases, and 4 bases lay outside the gene matches. The CDR3 runs to 13 residues.